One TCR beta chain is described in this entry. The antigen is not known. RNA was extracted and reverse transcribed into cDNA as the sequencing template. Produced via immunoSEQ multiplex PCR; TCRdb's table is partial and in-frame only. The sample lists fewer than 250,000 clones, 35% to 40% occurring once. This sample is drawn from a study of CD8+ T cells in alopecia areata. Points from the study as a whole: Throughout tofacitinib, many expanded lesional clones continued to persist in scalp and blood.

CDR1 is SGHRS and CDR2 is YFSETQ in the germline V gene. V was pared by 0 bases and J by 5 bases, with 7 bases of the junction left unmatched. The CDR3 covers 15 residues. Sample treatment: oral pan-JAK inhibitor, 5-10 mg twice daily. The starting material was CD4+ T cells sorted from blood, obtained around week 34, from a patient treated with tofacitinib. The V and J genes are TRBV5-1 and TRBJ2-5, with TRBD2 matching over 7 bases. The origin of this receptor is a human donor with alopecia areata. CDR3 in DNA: TGCGCCAGCAGCTTGGCCCGCGGGGAGGGGGAGACCCAGTACTTC. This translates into CASSLARGEGETQYF.